These 30 T cell receptor beta chains were sequenced from one sample in a study of cytomegalovirus exposure and HLA in healthy donors. The PCR contained 60 Vbeta and 13 Jbeta primers. TCRdb's copy holds only in-frame clones and misses some; the assay was immunoSEQ multiplex PCR. Of almost 200,000 clones in the sample, about 76% were seen once. Sequencing used PBMCs. The receptors shown here come from a male donor in good health and CMV-seropositive.

The chain recombines TRBV9 with TRBJ2-7; 8 bases agree with TRBD2. This CDR3 contains 14 residues. V trimming: 5 bases; J trimming: 0 bases; junction bases outside the gene matches: 4. Germline V gives CDR1 SGDLS, CDR2 YYNGEE. The chain's CDR3 is CASSSGMSSYEQYF. CDR3 coding DNA: TGTGCCAGCAGTAGCGGGATGAGCTCCTACGAGCAGTACTTC.

CDR3 sequence: CASSRREGTGELFF. DNA for the CDR3: TGTGCCAGTAGTAGGCGGGAGGGGACCGGGGAGCTGTTTTTT. The chain is built from TRBV19 and TRBJ2-2, with 9 bases matching TRBD2. This CDR3 is 14 amino acids long. V lost 4 bases and J lost 5; bases outside the gene matches: 2. The germline CDR1 and CDR2 sequences are LNHDA and SQIVND (reference sequence). Using reference TRBV19 and TRBJ2-2 for the parts outside the CDR3, the full variable domain is DGGITQSPKYLFRKEGQNVTLSCEQNLNHDAMYWYRQDPGQGLRLIYYSQIVNDFQKGDIAEGYSVSREKKESFPLTVTSAQKNPTAFYLCASSRREGTGELFFGEGSRLTVL.

V usage is TRBV5-1 and J usage is TRBJ2-7, with TRBD2 identical over 14 bases. CDR3 length: 17 residues. In germline, CDR1 is SGHRS, CDR2 YFSETQ. Trimming took 0 bases from V and 2 from J; bases not matched to a gene: 4. The CDR3 DNA follows: TGCGCCAGCAGCTTGGTGACTAGCGGGAGGGCGACCTACGAGCAGTACTTC. This sequence encodes CASSLVTSGRATYEQYF. Complete variable domain (other parts from reference TRBV5-1 and TRBJ2-7): KAGVTQTPRYLIKTRGQQVTLSCSPISGHRSVSWYQQTPGQGLQFLFEYFSETQRNKGNFPGRFSGRQFSNSRSEMNVSTLELGDSALYLCASSLVTSGRATYEQYFGPGTRLTVT.

DNA for the CDR3: TGCGCCAGCAGCTTTCCCAGGGGCGGACTAGCGGGAATAGAAGGGTATGAGCAGTTCTTC. This encodes CASSFPRGGLAGIEGYEQFF. V usage is TRBV5-1 and J usage is TRBJ2-1; 12 bases line up with TRBD2. CDR1 and CDR2 (germline): SGHRS, YFSETQ. This CDR3 has 20 amino acids. J lost 8 bases, V lost 2 bases, and 20 bases had no gene match.

CDR3 protein: CASSATHFSNEQYF. CDR3 nucleotides: TGTGCCAGCAGTGCTACTCACTTCTCGAACGAGCAGTACTTC. The chain joins TRBV6-4 to TRBJ2-7, with unresolved D. Trimming removed 4 bases from V and 5 bases from J, with 15 bases in between. The CDR3 length is 14 residues. The germline V gene encodes CDR1 MRHNA and CDR2 SNTAGT.

This sequence joins TRBV7-2 and TRBJ2-3; D uncertain. The CDR3 is 10 residues long. The V and J ends lost 5 bases and 9 bases respectively, with 6 bases between them. The germline V gene encodes CDR1 SGHTA and CDR2 FQGNSA. The CDR3 sequence is CASSLMTQYF. The CDR3 nucleotides read TGTGCCAGCAGCCTTATGACGCAGTATTTT. The variable domain in full, completed from reference TRBV7-2 and TRBJ2-3, reads GAGVSQSPSNKVTEKGKDVELRCDPISGHTALYWYRQSLGQGLEFLIYFQGNSAPDKSGLPSDRFSAERTGGSVSTLTIQRTQQEDSAVYLCASSLMTQYFGPGTRLTVL.

The chain carries TRBV5-1 and TRBJ1-2; 7 bases fit TRBD1. Germline V lookup: CDR1 SGHRS, CDR2 YFSETQ. The CDR3 runs to 15 residues. Trimming at V came to 3 bases and at J to 5 bases, leaving 10 bases not matched to a gene. The CDR3 bases are TGCGCCAGCAGCTCGACACAGGGGTTGGGGTATGGCTACACCTTC. This encodes CASSSTQGLGYGYTF.

This chain uses TRBV7-2 with TRBJ2-3, with a possible D match to TRBD1 (5 bases). With 5 bases removed from V and 4 bases from J, the gap between germline ends came to 19 bases. Germline V CDR1 and CDR2: SGHTA, FQGNSA. The CDR3 runs to 16 residues. The CDR3 sequence is CASSVIGAWPPDTQYF. CDR3 coding DNA: TGTGCCAGCAGCGTTATAGGGGCCTGGCCTCCAGATACGCAGTATTTT.

The genes are TRBV9 and TRBJ1-2, with a possible D match to TRBD1 (5 bases). V lost 0 bases and J 8 bases, leaving 8 bases between the germline ends. Germline CDR1 is SGDLS and CDR2 is YYNGEE. This CDR3 spans 12 amino acids. CDR3 bases: TGTGCCAGCAGCGTAGATTGGGGCGGCTACACCTTC. It translates to CASSVDWGGYTF.

The chain has TRBV4-2 and TRBJ2-1; TRBD1 matches at 8 bases. CDR1 is LGHNA, CDR2 YNFKEQ, per germline. The CDR3 is made up of 16 amino acids. J gave up 7 bases and V 0 bases, and 8 bases lay outside the gene matches. The CDR3 loop is CASSQDRTGSRNEQFF. CDR3 nucleotide sequence: TGTGCCAGCAGCCAAGATAGGACAGGGAGTCGGAATGAGCAGTTCTTC.

The rearrangement joins TRBV7-3 to TRBJ1-1; 7 bases are shared with TRBD1. The CDR3 consists of 13 residues. Germline V gives CDR1 SGHTA, CDR2 FQGTGA. Trimming took 5 bases from V and 1 from J; bases not matched to a gene: 1. CDR3 sequence: CASSQGENTEAFF. CDR3 DNA sequence: TGTGCCAGCAGCCAGGGGGAGAACACTGAAGCTTTCTTT. Combining the CDR3 with reference TRBV7-3 and TRBJ1-1 gives the whole variable domain GAGVSQTPSNKVTEKGKYVELRCDPISGHTALYWYRQSLGQGPEFLIYFQGTGAADDSGLPNDRFFAVRPEGSVSTLKIQRTERGDSAVYLCASSQGENTEAFFGQGTRLTVV.

The V and J genes are TRBV4-1 and TRBJ1-2; D perhaps matches TRBD1 (6 bases). Germline CDR1 and CDR2: MGHRA and YSYEKL. The length of the CDR3 is 13 residues. The V and J ends lost 4 bases and 7 bases respectively, with 13 bases between them. The CDR3 region is CASSRGQSGGYTF. CDR3 sequence (DNA): TGCGCCAGCAGCCGCGGACAGTCGGGTGGCTACACCTTC.

This sequence joins TRBV2 and TRBJ2-1; 11 nucleotides align to TRBD1. Trimming took 7 bases from V and 7 from J; bases not matched to a gene: 6. Germline V lookup: CDR1 SNHLY, CDR2 FYNNEI. This CDR3 has 14 amino acids. CDR3 in DNA: TGTGCCAGCATCCGGGACAGGGGGGCGAATGAGCAGTTCTTC. Protein product: CASIRDRGANEQFF.

The chain carries TRBV6-1 and TRBJ1-5, with no clear D. Between the trimmed V and J ends, which lost 7 bases and 4 bases, there was a span of 17 bases. Germline CDR1 and CDR2: MNHNS and SASEGT. This CDR3 is built from 15 residues. CDR3 coding DNA: TGTGCCAGCACCCTCAGGAGGGTCACGAATCAGCCCCAGCATTTT. This gives the protein CASTLRRVTNQPQHF.

This chain connects TRBV29-1 to TRBJ2-3; 14 bases match TRBD2. Germline lookup yields CDR1 SQVTM and CDR2 ANQGSEA. J gave up 2 bases and V 8 bases, and 12 bases lay outside the gene matches. The CDR3 is made up of 17 amino acids. The CDR3 is CSIHTGLAGDLTDTQYF. CDR3 nucleotides: TGCAGCATACATACGGGACTAGCGGGGGATCTCACAGATACGCAGTATTTT.

The chain uses TRBV7-2 and TRBJ2-5; the D gene is possibly TRBD1 (6 bases). TRBJ2-7 matches the DNA end more closely, so the J call is doubtful. The germline CDR1 and CDR2 sequences are SGHTA and FQGNSA. The CDR3 totals 13 residues. CDR3 region: CASSSLGGYEQYF. For the CDR3, the DNA is TGTGCCAGCAGCTCCCTAGGGGGCTACGAGCAGTACTTC.

The chain is built from TRBV5-8 and TRBJ1-5; the D gene is possibly TRBD1 (5 bases). Germline values: CDR1 SGHTS, CDR2 YDEGEE. V gave up 2 bases and J gave up 3 bases, with 9 bases separating them. This CDR3 has 14 residues. The CDR3: CASSLQAFNQPQHF. In DNA, the CDR3 is TGTGCCAGCAGCTTACAGGCTTTCAATCAGCCCCAGCATTTT. The full variable domain, completed using reference TRBV5-8 and TRBJ1-5, is EAGVTQSPTHLIKTRGQQATLRCSPISGHTSVYWYQQALGLGLQFLLWYDEGEERNRGNFPPRFSGRQFPNYSSELNVNALELEDSALYLCASSLQAFNQPQHFGDGTRLSIL.

The rearrangement uses TRBV13 and TRBJ1-2; D ambiguous. V was clipped by 0 bases and J by 4 bases, with 12 bases between them. Per germline, CDR1 PRHDT and CDR2 FYEKMQ (reference sequence). This CDR3 contains 15 residues. CDR3 DNA: TGTGCCAGCAGCTTAGGTCCAGACGGGGTCTATGGCTACACCTTC. Amino acid sequence: CASSLGPDGVYGYTF.

This chain joins TRBV4-1 and TRBJ2-7; 8 nucleotides agree with TRBD1. Looked up from germline, CDR1 is MGHRA and CDR2 is YSYEKL. This CDR3 comprises 16 residues. After removal of 0 bases from V and 2 bases from J, the junction contained 6 bases not matched to a gene. The CDR3 DNA follows: TGCGCCAGCAGCCAAGAGACGGACAGGGTAACCTACGAGCAGTACTTC. This translates into CASSQETDRVTYEQYF.

This chain uses TRBV7-8 with TRBJ2-7; tentatively, D is TRBD1 (7 bases). Germline V gives CDR1 SGHVS, CDR2 FQNEAQ. CDR3 length equals 16 residues. Trimming pared 6 bases from V and 1 base from J, leaving 19 bases between. The CDR3, as DNA: TGTGCCAGCAGTCTAGAGGTTCAGGGGGGATCCTACGAGCAGTACTTC. It translates to CASSLEVQGGSYEQYF.

In the case of this clone: Other nucleotide sequences from this sample produce the same CDR3. This chain links TRBV4-3 with TRBJ2-7; 11 bases map to TRBD1. CDR1 and CDR2 from the germline V gene are LGHNA and YSLEER. With V trimmed by 3 bases and J by 4 bases, 2 bases remained unmatched. The CDR3 length is 14 residues. The CDR3 sequence: CASSHGQGAYEQYF. The CDR3 DNA sequence: TGCGCCAGCAGCCACGGACAGGGGGCGTACGAGCAGTACTTC.

This rearrangement joins TRBV6-4 to TRBJ1-5; TRBD1 matches at 7 bases. This CDR3 contains 16 residues. V lost 0 bases, J lost 4 bases, and 6 bases stayed unmatched. Germline lookup yields CDR1 MRHNA and CDR2 SNTAGT. CDR3 region: CASSDSKGGLNQPQHF. CDR3 DNA sequence: TGTGCCAGCAGTGACTCTAAAGGGGGCTTGAATCAGCCCCAGCATTTT.

This clone was detected once. The chain uses TRBV6-1 and TRBJ2-2; no clear D. The germline V and J ends were trimmed by 0 bases and 0 bases, with 8 bases remaining between them. The CDR3 runs 16 residues. Germline V CDR1 and CDR2: MNHNS, SASEGT. DNA of the CDR3: TGTGCCAGCAGTGAAGCGCGAGCGACGAACACCGGGGAGCTGTTTTTT. As protein: CASSEARATNTGELFF.

The chain combines TRBV7-2 with TRBJ1-1; tentatively, D is TRBD1 (5 bases). The V gene lost 6 bases and the J gene lost 0 bases, with 14 bases spanning the gap. Germline assignment: CDR1 SGHTA and CDR2 FQGNSA. The CDR3 covers 15 residues. CDR3 region: CASRSGFVVNTEAFF. DNA of the CDR3: TGTGCCAGCAGGTCAGGGTTTGTGGTGAACACTGAAGCTTTCTTT.

The chain uses TRBV11-2 and TRBJ1-2; D gene uncertain. Germline CDR1 is SGHAT and CDR2 is FQNNGV. This CDR3 contains 13 residues. The V and J ends lost 5 bases and 5 bases respectively, with 12 bases between them. CDR3 protein: CASSEEGIYGYTF. DNA for the CDR3: TGTGCCAGCAGCGAGGAGGGAATTTATGGCTACACCTTC.

V is TRBV19 and J is TRBJ2-5, with TRBD2 matching over 9 bases. CDR1 and CDR2 from the germline V gene are LNHDA and SQIVND (reference sequence). The V and J ends lost 3 bases and 5 bases, in that order; junction bases with no gene match: 7. The CDR3 is made up of 15 amino acids. The CDR3 reads CASSIAGGPRETQYF. In DNA form, the CDR3 reads TGTGCCAGTAGTATCGCGGGGGGGCCTAGGGAGACCCAGTACTTC.

The chain joins TRBV2 to TRBJ2-7; 11 bases map to TRBD2. CDR1 is SNHLY, CDR2 FYNNEI, per germline. The V gene end was trimmed by 2 bases and the J gene end by 3 bases; junction bases not matched to a gene: 12. CDR3 length equals 18 residues. CDR3 region: CASSETGHLAGGHYEQYF. CDR3 DNA sequence: TGTGCCAGCAGTGAAACGGGACATCTAGCGGGAGGTCACTACGAGCAGTACTTC.

The gene calls are TRBV4-1 and TRBJ2-5, with 10 nucleotides matching TRBD2. The CDR3 is 15 residues long. In germline, CDR1 is MGHRA, CDR2 YSYEKL. V lost 0 bases to trimming and J lost 11 bases; unmatched junction nucleotides: 9. The CDR3 coding sequence is TGCGCCAGCAGCCAAGAGACTAGCGGGTCGGGGGAGCAGTACTTC. Amino acid sequence: CASSQETSGSGEQYF.

This clone was counted once. V is TRBV7-9 and J is TRBJ1-1; TRBD1 aligns across 8 bases. Germline V gene lookup returns CDR1 SEHNR and CDR2 FQNEAQ (reference sequence). This CDR3 is built from 17 residues. Germline trimming cut 5 bases from V and 4 bases from J; bases unmatched to any gene: 15. CDR3: CASSGREGPGQVTEAFF. The DNA for the CDR3 is TGTGCCAGCAGCGGACGTGAGGGCCCGGGACAGGTCACTGAAGCTTTCTTT.

This clone was seen only a few times. The chain combines TRBV4-1 with TRBJ1-1; D gene uncertain. The CDR3 has 16 residues. V was trimmed by 0 bases and J by 4 bases, leaving 15 bases between them. Germline V lookup: CDR1 MGHRA, CDR2 YSYEKL. The CDR3 sequence is CASSQDQAGLATEAFF. The CDR3 DNA sequence: TGCGCCAGCAGCCAAGATCAAGCAGGTTTGGCCACTGAAGCTTTCTTT.